The present TCR beta chain was sequenced within a study of beta chain features in type 1 diabetes (dated by TCRdb to 2017 to 2018). The study in broad terms: Mean age, gender distribution, total cell number and subset yield did not differ between patients and healthy donors. The study compared TCRB repertoires of sorted circulating CD4+ T cell subsets between recently diagnosed type 1 diabetes patients and matched healthy donors. Naive and central memory subsets were obtained from all 30 or so donors, but regulatory and stem cell-like memory subsets were isolated from only 8 patients and 8 healthy donors. A total of approximately 110,000,000 sorted cells were examined across all samples, and a strong correlation was observed between cell number per subset and RNA yield. Study-wide conclusions, independent of this receptor: HLA sub-analyses involved small numbers of individuals, so any influence of HLA type on TCRB rearrangement remained unresolved. At VDJ recombination sites, patients with type 1 diabetes made fewer insertions and deleted more nucleotides, a pattern implying thymic rearrangement abnormalities. Because cDNA was sequenced instead of genomic DNA, activated cells with high expression could be over-represented, although the groups did not differ in activation or CD3 levels. Shorter templates might have been favored by PCR, but patient and control samples were amplified and corrected together, so both groups would have been affected equally by any skew. A moderate but significant shortening of TCRB CDR3 length was observed in type 1 diabetes patients in all four CD4+ subsets. Naive, central memory and regulatory TCRB repertoires appeared to be more similar among patients than among healthy donors.

This clone was seen a few times. Which antigen it targets is not known. No much larger clone exists at a distance of one base, and base qualities are not known. A single peripheral blood draw of about 120 mL on average was collected from each donor into heparinised tubes. Naive, central memory, regulatory and stem cell-like memory CD4+ T cells were sorted on a BD FACSAria II using a panel including CD45RO, CCR7, CD25, CD127, CD95 and CD27. Every sorted population had a purity above 95%. PBMCs were separated immediately by Lymphoprep density gradient centrifugation and were stained directly, without being cultured. So that batch effects would be minimized, each experiment stained and sorted samples in pairs, pairing one healthy donor with one patient. The High Capacity cDNA Reverse Transcription Kit was used to reverse transcribe all of the isolated RNA, meaning that expressed TCRB transcripts were what got sequenced. Deep immunoSEQ sequencing was applied to naive, central memory and regulatory T cell samples, giving an average of around 4 million total reads per sample. Sorted cells were lysed in RLT buffer and RNA was extracted with DNase-treated RNeasy Micro or Mini kits, depending on cell number. To prevent cross-contamination, each cell subset was processed individually, whereas patient and healthy donor samples were processed jointly. Using the immunoSEQ multiplex PCR, TCRB sequences were amplified from cDNA into 87-bp fragments spanning the CDR3 region. Sequencing of the amplicons was done on the Illumina HiSeq platform. Processing in the source paper ran as follows. PCR bias was computationally corrected using synthetic template baselines, reads within Hamming distance 2 were collapsed, and singletons that could not be merged were discarded. By aligning reads against IMGT, V, D and J genes, CDR3 length, and insertions or deletions at six rearrangement sites were assigned. Within each subset, clonotype counts were normalized to sorted cell number, after which true diversity and Gini coefficients were computed with the tcR R package. Repertoire sharing was quantified using the overlap coefficient calculated on TCRB nucleotide sequences. As a proxy for the pre-selection repertoire, out-of-frame TCRB sequences from naive cells were analyzed. Held by TCRdb, this immuneACCESS table contains in-frame sequences only and omits some clones. Under half of the omission traces to an unresolved V gene where checked; the cause of the rest is unknown. V and J calls and clone size come straight from that table; D and trimming were deduced from the DNA. The sample table shows about 240,000 clones, and approximately 15% are seen once. The ten largest clones represent roughly 0.019% of the sample.

Input material: naive CD4+ T cells from blood. Explained via the paper, the cell subset or site label denotes: true naive CD4+ T cells. The TCR originated in a man younger than 45 with type 1 diabetes.

Here is the DNA: TGCGCCAGCAGCCACCCCCATGGGGACAGGGCCAATCAGCCCCAGCATTTT. Its amino acids are CASSHPHGDRANQPQHF. The rearranged segments are TRBV4-1 and TRBJ1-5, and 9 junctional nucleotides match TRBD1. In the germline V gene, CDR1 corresponds to MGHRA and CDR2 to YSYEKL. Trimming takes 3 bases off V and 3 bases off J; junction bases not matched to a gene: 9. The CDR3 covers 17 residues, taking in both the cysteine and the phenylalanine. Just CDR3 DNA is preserved here, 51 bases in frame from base 1.